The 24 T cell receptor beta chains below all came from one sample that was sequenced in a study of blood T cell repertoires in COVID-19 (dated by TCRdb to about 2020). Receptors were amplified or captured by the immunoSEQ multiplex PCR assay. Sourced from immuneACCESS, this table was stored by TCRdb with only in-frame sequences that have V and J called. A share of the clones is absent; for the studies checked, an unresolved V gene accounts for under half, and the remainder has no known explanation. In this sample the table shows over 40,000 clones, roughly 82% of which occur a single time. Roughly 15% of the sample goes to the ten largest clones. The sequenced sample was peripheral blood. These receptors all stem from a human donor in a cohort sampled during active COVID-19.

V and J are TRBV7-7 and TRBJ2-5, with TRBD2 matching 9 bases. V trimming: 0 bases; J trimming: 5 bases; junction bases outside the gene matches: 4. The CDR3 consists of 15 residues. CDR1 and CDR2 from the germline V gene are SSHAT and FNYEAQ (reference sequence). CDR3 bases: TGTGCCAGCAGCTTAGCAGGCGGGAGGGCGGAGACCCAGTACTTC. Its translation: CASSLAGGRAETQYF. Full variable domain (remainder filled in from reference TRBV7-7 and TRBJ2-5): GAGVSQSPRYKVTKRGQDVTLRCDPISSHATLYWYQQALGQGPEFLTYFNYEAQPDKSGLPSDRFSAERPEGSISTLTIQRTEQRDSAMYRCASSLAGGRAETQYFGPGTRLLVL.

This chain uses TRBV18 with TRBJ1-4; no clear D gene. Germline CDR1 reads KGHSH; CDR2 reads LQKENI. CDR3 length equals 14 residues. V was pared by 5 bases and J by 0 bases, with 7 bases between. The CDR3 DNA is TGTGCCAGCTCAAGACAACCAACTAATGAAAAACTGTTTTTT. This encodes CASSRQPTNEKLFF.

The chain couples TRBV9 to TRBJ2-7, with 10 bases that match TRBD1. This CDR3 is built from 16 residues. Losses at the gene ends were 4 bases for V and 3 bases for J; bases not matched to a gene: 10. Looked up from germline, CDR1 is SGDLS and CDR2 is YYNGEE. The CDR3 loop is CASSPQQGDRGYEQYF. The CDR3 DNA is TGTGCCAGCAGCCCCCAACAGGGGGACAGGGGCTACGAGCAGTACTTC.

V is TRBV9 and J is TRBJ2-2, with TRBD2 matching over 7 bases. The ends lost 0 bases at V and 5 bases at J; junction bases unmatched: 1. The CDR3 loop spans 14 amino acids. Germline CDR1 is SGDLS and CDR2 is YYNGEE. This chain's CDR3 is CASSVDGRTGELFF. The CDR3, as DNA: TGTGCCAGCAGCGTAGACGGGAGGACCGGGGAGCTGTTTTTT.

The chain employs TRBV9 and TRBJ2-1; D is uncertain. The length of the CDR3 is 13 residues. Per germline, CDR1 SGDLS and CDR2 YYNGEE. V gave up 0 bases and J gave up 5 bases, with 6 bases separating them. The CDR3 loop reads CASSVALNNEQFF. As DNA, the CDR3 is TGTGCCAGCAGCGTAGCTCTAAACAATGAGCAGTTCTTC.

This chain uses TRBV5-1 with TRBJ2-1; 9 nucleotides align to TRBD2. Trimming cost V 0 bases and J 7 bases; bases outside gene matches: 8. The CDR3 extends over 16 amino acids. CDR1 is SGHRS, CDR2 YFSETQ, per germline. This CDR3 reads CASSLEGAGGLNEQFF. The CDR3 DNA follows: TGCGCCAGCAGCTTGGAGGGGGCGGGGGGGCTAAATGAGCAGTTCTTC.

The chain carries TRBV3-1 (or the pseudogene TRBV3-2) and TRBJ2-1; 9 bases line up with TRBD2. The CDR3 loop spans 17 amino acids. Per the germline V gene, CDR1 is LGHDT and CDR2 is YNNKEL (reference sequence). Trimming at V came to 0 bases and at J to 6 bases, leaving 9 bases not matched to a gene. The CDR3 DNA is TGTGCCAGCAGCCAAGATCTCTTAGGACTAGCGATCAATGAGCAGTTCTTC. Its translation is CASSQDLLGLAINEQFF.

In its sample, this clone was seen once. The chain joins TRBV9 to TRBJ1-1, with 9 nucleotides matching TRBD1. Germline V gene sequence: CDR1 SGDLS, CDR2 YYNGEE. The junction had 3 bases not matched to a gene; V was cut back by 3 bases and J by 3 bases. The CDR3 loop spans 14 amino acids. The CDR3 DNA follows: TGTGCCAGCAGCGCCCGGGACAGGGACACTGAAGCTTTCTTT. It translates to CASSARDRDTEAFF.

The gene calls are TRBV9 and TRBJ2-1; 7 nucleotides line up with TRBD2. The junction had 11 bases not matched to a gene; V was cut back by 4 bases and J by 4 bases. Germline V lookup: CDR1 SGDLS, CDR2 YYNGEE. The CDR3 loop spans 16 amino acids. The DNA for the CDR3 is TGTGCCAGCAGCAGACCTAGCGGCACTGTTTACAATGAGCAGTTCTTC. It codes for CASSRPSGTVYNEQFF.

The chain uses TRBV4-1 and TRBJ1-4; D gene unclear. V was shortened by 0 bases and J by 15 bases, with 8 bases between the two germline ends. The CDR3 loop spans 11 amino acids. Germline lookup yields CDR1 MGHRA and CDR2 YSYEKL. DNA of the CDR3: TGCGCCAGCAGCCAAGACAGGCGGGTGTTTTTT. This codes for CASSQDRRVFF.

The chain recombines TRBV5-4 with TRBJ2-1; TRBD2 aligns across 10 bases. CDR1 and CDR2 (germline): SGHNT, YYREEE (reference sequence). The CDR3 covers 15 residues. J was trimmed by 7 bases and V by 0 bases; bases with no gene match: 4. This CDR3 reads CASSLGSGRFNEQFF. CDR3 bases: TGTGCCAGCAGCTTGGGTAGCGGGAGGTTTAATGAGCAGTTCTTC.

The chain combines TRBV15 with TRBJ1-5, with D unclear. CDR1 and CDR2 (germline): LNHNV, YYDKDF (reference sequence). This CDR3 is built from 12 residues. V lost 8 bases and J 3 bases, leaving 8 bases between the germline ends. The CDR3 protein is CATEGYNQPQHF. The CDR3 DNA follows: TGTGCCACCGAGGGTTACAATCAGCCCCAGCATTTT.

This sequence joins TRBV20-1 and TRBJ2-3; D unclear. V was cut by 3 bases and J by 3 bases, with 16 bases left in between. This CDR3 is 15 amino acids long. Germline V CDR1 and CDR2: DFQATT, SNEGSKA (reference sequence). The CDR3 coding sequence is TGCAGTGCTAGTGGATCGGCAGGAAGTACAGATACGCAGTATTTT. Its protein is CSASGSAGSTDTQYF.

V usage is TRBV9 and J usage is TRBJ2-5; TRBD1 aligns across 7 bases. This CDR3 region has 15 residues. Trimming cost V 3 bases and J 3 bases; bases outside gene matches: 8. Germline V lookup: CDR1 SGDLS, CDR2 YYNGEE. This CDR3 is CASSEPGGGEETQYF. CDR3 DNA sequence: TGTGCCAGCAGCGAACCAGGGGGTGGAGAAGAGACCCAGTACTTC.

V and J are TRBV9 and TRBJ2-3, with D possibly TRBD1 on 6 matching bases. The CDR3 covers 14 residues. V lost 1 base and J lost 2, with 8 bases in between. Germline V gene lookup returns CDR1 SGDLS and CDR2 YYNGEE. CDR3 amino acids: CASSVTGTTDTQYF. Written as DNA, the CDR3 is TGTGCCAGCAGCGTAACAGGGACCACAGATACGCAGTATTTT. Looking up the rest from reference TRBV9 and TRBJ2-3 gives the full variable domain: DSGVTQTPKHLITATGQRVTLRCSPRSGDLSVYWYQQSLDQGLQFLIQYYNGEERAKGNILERFSAQQFPDLHSELNLSSLELGDSALYFCASSVTGTTDTQYFGPGTRLTVL.

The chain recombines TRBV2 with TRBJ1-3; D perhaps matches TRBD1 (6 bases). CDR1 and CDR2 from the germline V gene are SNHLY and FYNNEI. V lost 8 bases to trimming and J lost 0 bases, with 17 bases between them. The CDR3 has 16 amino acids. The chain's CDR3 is CASGGGLLSSGNTIYF. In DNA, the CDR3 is TGTGCCAGCGGGGGGGGCCTACTCAGCTCTGGAAACACCATATATTTT. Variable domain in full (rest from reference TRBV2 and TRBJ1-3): EPEVTQTPSHQVTQMGQEVILRCVPISNHLYFYWYRQILGQKVEFLVSFYNNEISEKSEIFDDQFSVERPDGSNFTLKIRSTKLEDSAMYFCASGGGLLSSGNTIYFGEGSWLTVV.

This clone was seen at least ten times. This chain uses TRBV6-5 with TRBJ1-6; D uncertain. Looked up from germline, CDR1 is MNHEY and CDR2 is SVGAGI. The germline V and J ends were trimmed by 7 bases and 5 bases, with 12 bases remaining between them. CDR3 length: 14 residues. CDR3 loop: CASTFRQDNSPLHF. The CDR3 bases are TGTGCCAGCACCTTCAGACAAGATAATTCACCCCTCCACTTT.

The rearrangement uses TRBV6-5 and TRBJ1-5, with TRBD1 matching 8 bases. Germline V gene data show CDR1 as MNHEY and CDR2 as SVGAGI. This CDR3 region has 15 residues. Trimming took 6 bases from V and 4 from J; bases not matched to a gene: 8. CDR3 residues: CASSIIGTGNQPQHF. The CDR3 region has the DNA TGTGCCAGCAGCATAATAGGGACAGGAAATCAGCCCCAGCATTTT.

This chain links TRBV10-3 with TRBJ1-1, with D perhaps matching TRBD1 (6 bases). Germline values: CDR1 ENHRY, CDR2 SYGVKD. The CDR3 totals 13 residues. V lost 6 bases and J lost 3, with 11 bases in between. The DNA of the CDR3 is TGTGCCATCAGGCGGACAGAGGACACTGAAGCTTTCTTT. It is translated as CAIRRTEDTEAFF.

CDR3 DNA sequence: TGCGCCAGCAGCCAAGATGGACAGGCCCTGAACACCGGGGAGCTGTTTTTT. Its translation: CASSQDGQALNTGELFF. The rearrangement uses TRBV4-3 and TRBJ2-2; TRBD1 agrees at 7 bases. CDR1 is LGHNA and CDR2 is YSLEER in the germline V gene. The CDR3 is 17 residues long. V shed 0 bases and J 1 base; nucleotides not matched to a gene: 5.

CDR3 loop: CASSLEGDRGETQYF. The CDR3 nucleotides read TGTGCCAGCAGCTTAGAGGGCGACAGGGGCGAGACCCAGTACTTC. The chain joins TRBV7-2 to TRBJ2-5, with TRBD1 matching 8 bases. The V gene end was trimmed by 1 base and the J gene end by 5 bases; junction bases not matched to a gene: 6. CDR1 is SGHTA, CDR2 FQGNSA, per germline. The CDR3 covers 15 residues.

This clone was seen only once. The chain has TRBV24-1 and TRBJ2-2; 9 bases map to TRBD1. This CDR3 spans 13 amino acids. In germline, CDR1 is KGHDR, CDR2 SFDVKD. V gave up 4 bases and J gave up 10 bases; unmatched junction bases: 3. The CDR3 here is CATSDRTGVELFF. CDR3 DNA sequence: TGTGCCACCAGTGACCGGACAGGGGTGGAGCTGTTTTTT.

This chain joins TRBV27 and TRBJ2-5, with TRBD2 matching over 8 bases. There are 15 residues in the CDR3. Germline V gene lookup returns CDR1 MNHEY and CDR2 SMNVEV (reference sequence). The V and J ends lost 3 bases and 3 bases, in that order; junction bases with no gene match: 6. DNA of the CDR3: TGTGCCAGCAGTTTTGGCGGGAGGTTGAAAGAGACCCAGTACTTC. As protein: CASSFGGRLKETQYF.

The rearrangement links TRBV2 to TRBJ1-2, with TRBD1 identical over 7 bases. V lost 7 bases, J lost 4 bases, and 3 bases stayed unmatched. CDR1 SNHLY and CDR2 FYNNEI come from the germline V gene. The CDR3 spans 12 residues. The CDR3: CASTWTGYGYTF. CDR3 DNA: TGTGCCAGCACTTGGACAGGCTATGGCTACACCTTC.